The 5 T cell receptor beta chains below come from one sample, sequenced in a study of blood T cell repertoires in COVID-19. Here immunoSEQ multiplex PCR was the method, and the copy in TCRdb shows in-frame clones only, minus some. The sample yields roughly 70,000 clones, 70% to 90% seen once. Sequencing used peripheral blood. The receptors here all came from a man between 65 and 79 years old with active COVID-19.

This chain connects TRBV28 to TRBJ2-3, with a possible D match to TRBD2 (6 bases). V lost 8 bases to trimming and J lost 5 bases, with 17 bases between them. This CDR3 comprises 14 residues. Per the germline V gene, CDR1 is MDHEN and CDR2 is SYDVKM. CDR3 nucleotide sequence: TGTGCCAGCTCCGACCCCGGGCGGGGAGATACGCAGTATTTT. Protein sequence: CASSDPGRGDTQYF.

The chain carries TRBV5-1 and TRBJ1-2; the D is unclear. Germline V lookup: CDR1 SGHRS, CDR2 YFSETQ. The CDR3 sequence is 14 residues long. Trimming removed 0 bases from V and 8 bases from J, with 14 bases in between. The chain's CDR3 is CASSLDGGPGGYTF. The CDR3 nucleotides are TGCGCCAGCAGCTTGGACGGAGGGCCGGGGGGCTACACCTTC.

The chain employs TRBV6-5 and TRBJ1-2; TRBD1 matches 7 bases. Germline values: CDR1 MNHEY, CDR2 SVGAGI. Trimming removed 5 bases from V and 6 bases from J; junction bases left unmatched: 6. The CDR3 runs 13 residues. The CDR3 DNA is TGTGCCAGCAGTCCGGACAGGAGACATGGCTACACCTTC. Residues: CASSPDRRHGYTF.

This clone was counted once. The chain uses TRBV5-1 and TRBJ2-2; TRBD2 might be the D (5 bases). CDR3 length: 15 residues. Trimming shortened V by 0 bases and J by 7 bases, and 13 bases separated the two germline ends. Germline values: CDR1 SGHRS, CDR2 YFSETQ. CDR3 nucleotide sequence: TGCGCCAGCAGCTTGGTGACGGGAAATTACGGGGAGCTGTTTTTT. Protein product: CASSLVTGNYGELFF.

The chain couples TRBV29-1 to TRBJ1-1, with TRBD1 matching over 9 bases. The CDR3 loop spans 13 amino acids. The germline CDR1 and CDR2 sequences are SQVTM and ANQGSEA. This CDR3 is CSTPGQGFRGAFF. The CDR3 coding sequence is TGCAGTACACCGGGACAGGGCTTTAGGGGAGCTTTCTTT.